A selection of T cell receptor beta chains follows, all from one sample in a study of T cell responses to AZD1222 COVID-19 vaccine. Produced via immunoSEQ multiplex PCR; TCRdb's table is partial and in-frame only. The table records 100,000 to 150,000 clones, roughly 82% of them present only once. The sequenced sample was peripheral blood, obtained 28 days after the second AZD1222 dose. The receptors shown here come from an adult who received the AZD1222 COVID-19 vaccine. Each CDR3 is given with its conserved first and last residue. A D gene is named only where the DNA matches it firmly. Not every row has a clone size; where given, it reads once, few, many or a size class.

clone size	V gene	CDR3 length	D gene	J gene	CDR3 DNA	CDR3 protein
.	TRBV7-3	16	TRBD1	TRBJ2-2	TGTGCCAGCAGCTTAGTCACAGGGGGCGTCCCCGGGGAGCTGTTTTTT	CASSLVTGGVPGELFF
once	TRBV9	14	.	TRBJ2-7	TGTGCCAGCAGCGGAGGGGACGGGACCTACGAGCAGTACTTC	CASSGGDGTYEQYF
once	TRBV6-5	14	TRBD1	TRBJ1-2	TGTGCCAGCAGTCCCGGGACAGGGTTCGGTGGCTACACCTTC	CASSPGTGFGGYTF
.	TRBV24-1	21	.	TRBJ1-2	TGTGCCACCAGCCAGGCCAGGTTAGGGGTTCCCAGGGACCCCCTAGTCTATGGCTACACCTTC	CATSQARLGVPRDPLVYGYTF
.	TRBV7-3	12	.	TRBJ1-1	TGTGCCAGCAGCTCCTGGGGGCGTAGAGCTTTCTTT	CASSSWGRRAFF
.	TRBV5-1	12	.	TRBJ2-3	TGCGCCAGCAGGTTTTCAGGGGATACGCAGTATTTT	CASRFSGDTQYF
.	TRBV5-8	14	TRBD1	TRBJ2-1	TGTGCCAGCAGCCCTAGGACAGGCGTTAATGAGCAGTTCTTC	CASSPRTGVNEQFF
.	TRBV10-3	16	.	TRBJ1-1	TGTGCCATCAGTCGATCCCCGGGCGGCCAGAACACTGAAGCTTTCTTT	CAISRSPGGQNTEAFF
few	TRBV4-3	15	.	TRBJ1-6	TGCGCCAGCAGCCAAGAGGGTTTCTATAATTCACCCCTCCACTTT	CASSQEGFYNSPLHF
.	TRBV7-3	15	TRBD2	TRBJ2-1	TGTGCCAGCAGCTTGTCGCGGGGGGGCCTGGGTGAGCAGTTCTTC	CASSLSRGGLGEQFF
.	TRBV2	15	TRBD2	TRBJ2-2	TGTGCCAGCAGTGAAAGCCTAGCGGGAACCGGGGAGCTGTTTTTT	CASSESLAGTGELFF
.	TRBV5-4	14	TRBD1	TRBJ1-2	TGTGCCAGCAGCTCAGGGGGCGCGGACTATGGCTACACCTTC	CASSSGGADYGYTF
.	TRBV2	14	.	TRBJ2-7	TGTGCCAGCAGTGAAGGGACTTATACCTACGAGCAGTACTTC	CASSEGTYTYEQYF
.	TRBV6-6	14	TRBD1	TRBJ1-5	TGTGCCAGCTCAAACAGGGGAAGCAATCAGCCCCAGCATTTT	CASSNRGSNQPQHF
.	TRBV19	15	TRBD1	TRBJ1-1	TGTGCCAGTAGTCCTCGAGGAGACAGGGGGCACTGGGCTTTCTTT	CASSPRGDRGHWAFF
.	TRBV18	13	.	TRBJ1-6	TGTGCCAGCTCACCCAGGGGTAATTCACCCCTCCACTTT	CASSPRGNSPLHF
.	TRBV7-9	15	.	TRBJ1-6	TGTGCCAGTACCCGGGGCCGCTCCTATAATTCACCCCTCCACTTT	CASTRGRSYNSPLHF
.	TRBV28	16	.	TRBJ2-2	TGTGCCAGCAGAAAAAGGGTCCTAGGGGGCACCGGGGAGCTGTTTTTT	CASRKRVLGGTGELFF
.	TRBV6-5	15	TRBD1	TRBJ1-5	TGTGCCAGCAGTTACGGTTCAGGGGGAGAGAGGCCCCAGCATTTT	CASSYGSGGERPQHF
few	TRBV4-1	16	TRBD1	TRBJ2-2	TGCGCCAGCAGCCCTCGGACAGGGGCGAACACCGGGGAGCTGTTTTTT	CASSPRTGANTGELFF
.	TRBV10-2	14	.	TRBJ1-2	TGCGCCAGCAGTTCTGCCGACCGCCTATATGGCTACACCTTC	CASSSADRLYGYTF
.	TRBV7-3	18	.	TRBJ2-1	TGTGCCAGCAGCTTATTAGGATCCTACCCCTTAGTGGGCAATGAGCAGTTCTTC	CASSLLGSYPLVGNEQFF
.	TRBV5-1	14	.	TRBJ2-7	TGCGCCAGCAGCTTGGAGGGGGAGACCTACGAGCAGTACTTC	CASSLEGETYEQYF
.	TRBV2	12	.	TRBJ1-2	TGTGCCAGCACAGGGGACAACTATGGCTACACCTTC	CASTGDNYGYTF
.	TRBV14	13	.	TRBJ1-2	TGTGCCAGCAGCCAAGTCAAGGGCTATGGCTACACCTTC	CASSQVKGYGYTF
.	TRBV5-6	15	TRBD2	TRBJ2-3	TGTGCCAGCAGGGGACTAGCGGGGGCGCGAGATACGCAGTATTTT	CASRGLAGARDTQYF
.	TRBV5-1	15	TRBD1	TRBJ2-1	TGCGCCAGCAGCTTGGGTGGCCAGGGGGCAAATGAGCAGTTCTTC	CASSLGGQGANEQFF
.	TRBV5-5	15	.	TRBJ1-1	TGTGCCAGCAGCCCCTACCGCAGGGCTAGCACTGAAGCTTTCTTT	CASSPYRRASTEAFF
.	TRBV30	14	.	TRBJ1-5	TGTGCCTGGAGTGTAAAATCTAGCAATCAGCCCCAGCATTTT	CAWSVKSSNQPQHF
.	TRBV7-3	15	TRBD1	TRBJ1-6	TGTGCCAGCAGCTTAAACAGGGGTAATAATTCACCCCTCCACTTT	CASSLNRGNNSPLHF
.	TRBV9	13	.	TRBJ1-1	TGTGCCAGCAGCACGAACACGAACACTGAAGCTTTCTTT	CASSTNTNTEAFF
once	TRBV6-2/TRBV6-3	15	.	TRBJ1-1	TGTGCCAGCAGTTACCTGACACGAGGTTACACTGAAGCTTTCTTT	CASSYLTRGYTEAFF
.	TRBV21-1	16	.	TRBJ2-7	TGTGCCAGCAGCCCACGGACAGGGCGATACTCCTACGAGCAGTACTTC	CASSPRTGRYSYEQYF
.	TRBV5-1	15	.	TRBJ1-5	TGCGCCAGCAGCTTGGAGGGCTATAGCAATCAGCCCCAGCATTTT	CASSLEGYSNQPQHF
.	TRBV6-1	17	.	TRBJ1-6	TGTGCCAGCAGTGAAGAGGTCCCCAGGGACGAAGATTCACCCCTCCACTTT	CASSEEVPRDEDSPLHF
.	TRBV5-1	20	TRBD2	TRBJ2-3	TGCGCCAGCAGCTTGTCTCGTACGGCTAGCGGGGGGAAGGGAACAGATACGCAGTATTTT	CASSLSRTASGGKGTDTQYF
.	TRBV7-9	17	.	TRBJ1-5	TGTGCCAGCAGCTCAGAATGGGCGTTGTCGAGCAATCAGCCCCAGCATTTT	CASSSEWALSSNQPQHF
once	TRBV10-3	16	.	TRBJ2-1	TGTGCCATCAGTGGAGGGGGAACGATCTCCTACAATGAGCAGTTCTTC	CAISGGGTISYNEQFF
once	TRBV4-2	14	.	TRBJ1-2	TGTGCCAGCAGCCAAGTATTCGGGAACTATGGCTACACCTTC	CASSQVFGNYGYTF
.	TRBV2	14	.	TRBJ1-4	TGTGCCAGCAGGGACTCGACAGGAAATGAAAAACTGTTTTTT	CASRDSTGNEKLFF
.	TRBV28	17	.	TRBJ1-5	TGTGCCAGCACCAACGTAGGGGACCTTTATAGCAATCAGCCCCAGCATTTT	CASTNVGDLYSNQPQHF
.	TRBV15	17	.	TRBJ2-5	TGTGCCACCACCAACCTACGCGGACAGTGGGCCCAAGAGACCCAGTACTTC	CATTNLRGQWAQETQYF
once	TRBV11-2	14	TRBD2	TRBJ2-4	TGTGCCAGCAGCTTCACTAGCGGCCTGAACATTCAGTACTTC	CASSFTSGLNIQYF
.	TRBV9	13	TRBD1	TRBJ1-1	TGTGCCAGCAGCGCGGACAGGGAAGCTGAAGCTTTCTTT	CASSADREAEAFF
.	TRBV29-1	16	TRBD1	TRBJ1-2	TGCAGCGTTCAGACCTTTGGACAGGACCTATCAAGTGGCTACACCTTC	CSVQTFGQDLSSGYTF
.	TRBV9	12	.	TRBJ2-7	TGTGCCGGGGAGACTAGGGCCTACGAGCAGTACTTC	CAGETRAYEQYF
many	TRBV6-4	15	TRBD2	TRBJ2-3	TGTGCCAGCAGTGAGACTAGCGGGGGCACAGATACGCAGTATTTT	CASSETSGGTDTQYF
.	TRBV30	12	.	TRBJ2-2	TGTGCCTGGAGACCCCACACCGGGGAGCTGTTTTTT	CAWRPHTGELFF
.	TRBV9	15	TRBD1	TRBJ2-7	TGTGCCAGCAGCGTTGGACAGGGGGGATTCTACGAGCAGTACTTC	CASSVGQGGFYEQYF
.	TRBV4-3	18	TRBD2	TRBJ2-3	TGCGCCAGCAGCCAAGGACTTCTAGCGGGGGGGCGCACAGATACGCAGTATTTT	CASSQGLLAGGRTDTQYF
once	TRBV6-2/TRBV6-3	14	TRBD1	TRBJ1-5	TGTGCCAGCAGTAAATGGACAGGGCGGGAGCCCCAGCATTTT	CASSKWTGREPQHF
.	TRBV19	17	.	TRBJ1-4	TGTGCCACCGAAGACGGGGGCCGGGCAGCAACTAATGAAAAACTGTTTTTT	CATEDGGRAATNEKLFF
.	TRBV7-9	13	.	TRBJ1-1	TGTGCCAGCAGCTTTACAGACAACACTGAAGCTTTCTTT	CASSFTDNTEAFF
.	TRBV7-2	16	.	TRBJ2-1	TGTGCCAGCAGCACTGGGCCCAACGGGGGATACAATGAGCAGTTCTTC	CASSTGPNGGYNEQFF
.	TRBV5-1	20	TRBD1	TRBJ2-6	TGCGCCAGCAGCGCGGGGACAGGGGGCGTAAGAATGTCTGTGGCCAACGTCCTGACTTTC	CASSAGTGGVRMSVANVLTF
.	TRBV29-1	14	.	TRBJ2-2	TGCAGCGTTGAAGGGCGGGAGAACACCGGGGAGCTGTTTTTT	CSVEGRENTGELFF
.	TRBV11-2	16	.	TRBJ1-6	TGTGCCAGCAGCTTTGGGATGCCCCTCTATAATTCACCCCTCCACTTT	CASSFGMPLYNSPLHF
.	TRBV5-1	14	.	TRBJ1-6	TGCGCCAGCAGCTTGGCAGGGGTCGGATCACCCCTCCACTTT	CASSLAGVGSPLHF
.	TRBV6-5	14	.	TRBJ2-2	TGTGCCAGCAGTTACTGGGGGAAGGACGGGGAGCTGTTTTTT	CASSYWGKDGELFF
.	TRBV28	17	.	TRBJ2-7	TGTGCCAGCAGTCAATACCCAAAGACAGACCTCACGGACAAGCAGTACTTC	CASSQYPKTDLTDKQYF